The 9 T cell receptor beta chains reported below all come from one sample, sequenced in a study of shared clonotypes between healthy human individuals. Cells designated naive CD8 were CD45RO-negative and were positively selected for CCR7, with terminally differentiated effector memory CD45RA+ cells excluded. Clones were read by immunoSEQ multiplex PCR, and TCRdb kept only the in-frame ones, dropping some. This table has roughly 2.1 million clones, approximately 94% appearing once. Material for sequencing was naive CD8+ T cells from PBMCs. The receptors come from a man aged 18-30 years in good health. Some clones in this sample may be carry-over from other donors' samples.

The chain couples TRBV11-3 to TRBJ2-2; TRBD1 matches 9 bases. CDR1 is SGHNT, CDR2 YENEEA, per germline. After removal of 4 bases from V and 7 bases from J, the junction contained 4 bases not matched to a gene. This CDR3 spans 14 amino acids. The chain's CDR3 is CASSSPDRGGELFF. CDR3 DNA: TGTGCCAGCAGCTCTCCGGACAGGGGCGGGGAGCTGTTTTTT. Filled out from reference TRBV11-3 and TRBJ2-2, the complete variable domain reads EAGVVQSPRYKIIEKKQPVAFWCNPISGHNTLYWYLQNLGQGPELLIRYENEEAVDDSQLPKDRFSAERLKGVDSTLKIQPAELGDSAVYLCASSSPDRGGELFFGEGSRLTVL.

The V call is TRBV29-1, the J call TRBJ2-1; D is uncertain. The CDR3 spans 8 residues. Germline CDR1 is SQVTM and CDR2 is ANQGSEA. The CDR3 DNA reads as TGCAAGGACAATGAGCAGTTCTTC. Translation: CKDNEQFF.

Turning to this clone: Other DNA sequences from this sample encode an identical CDR3 as well. The chain is built from TRBV30 and TRBJ1-2, with TRBD1 identical over 7 bases. Germline assignment: CDR1 GTSNPN and CDR2 SVGIG (reference sequence). The ends lost 4 bases at V and 5 bases at J; junction bases unmatched: 1. This CDR3 has 11 residues. CDR3 protein: CAWTGGYGYTF. CDR3 DNA: TGTGCCTGGACAGGGGGATATGGCTACACCTTC.

In its sample, this clone was seen once. Additional DNA sequences in this sample encode the identical CDR3. The chain carries TRBV7-9 and TRBJ2-1, with 9 bases matching TRBD2. Germline-derived CDR1 and CDR2 are SEHNR and FQNEAQ (reference sequence). The junction had 0 bases not matched to a gene; V was cut back by 0 bases and J by 6 bases. This CDR3 spans 14 amino acids. The CDR3 DNA reads TGTGCCAGCAGCTTAGCTAGCGGGAGCAATGAGCAGTTCTTC. This sequence encodes CASSLASGSNEQFF.

The chain joins TRBV4-2 to TRBJ2-7; D call uncertain. CDR3 size: 13 residues. The germline CDR1 and CDR2 sequences are LGHNA and YNFKEQ. Trimming left V 4 bases short and J 1 base short, with 8 bases between. In DNA form, the CDR3 reads TGTGCCAGCAGCCCCCCGGAATCCTACGAGCAGTACTTC. Its translation: CASSPPESYEQYF.

This chain joins TRBV27 and TRBJ2-7, with TRBD2 as a possible D gene (6 bases). The V and J ends lost 6 bases and 3 bases respectively, with 27 bases between them. Germline V lookup: CDR1 MNHEY, CDR2 SMNVEV (reference sequence). The CDR3 extends over 18 amino acids. CDR3 DNA sequence: TGTGCCAGCAGGGAGGGTCGGTGGACGGAGGGAAGAGACTACGAGCAGTACTTC. It encodes CASREGRWTEGRDYEQYF.

The chain recombines TRBV6-1 with TRBJ1-4; D unresolved. The CDR3 runs 17 residues. With 2 bases removed from V and 4 bases from J, the gap between germline ends came to 17 bases. Germline CDR1 MNHNS, CDR2 SASEGT. The CDR3 loop is CASSEIRRPLINEKLFF. CDR3 coding DNA: TGTGCCAGCAGTGAAATCCGAAGACCACTCATTAATGAAAAACTGTTTTTT.

This chain uses TRBV4-1 with TRBJ2-3; 12 bases map to TRBD2. From germline, CDR1 is MGHRA and CDR2 YSYEKL. The CDR3 spans 17 residues. V was clipped by 0 bases and J by 6 bases; unmatched bases: 7. The CDR3, as DNA: TGCGCCAGCAGCCAAGATCCACTAGCGGGGGGTGGGGATACGCAGTATTTT. Translating it yields CASSQDPLAGGGDTQYF.

The chain combines TRBV7-9 with TRBJ2-7; the D call may be TRBD1 or TRBD2 (5 bases each). Germline CDR1 reads SEHNR; CDR2 reads FQNEAQ (reference sequence). Trimming took off 0 bases at V and 7 bases at J, with 13 bases between the two ends. The CDR3 consists of 14 residues. The CDR3 loop is CASSLAGLAREQYF. The CDR3 DNA sequence: TGTGCCAGCAGCTTAGCGGGGCTAGCAAGGGAGCAGTACTTC.